The present T cell receptor (beta chain) was sequenced within a study of PD-1 blockade in classical Hodgkin lymphoma. Time point defined: cycle 4 day 1 (C4D1), after less than seven weeks of nivolumab. Exposure to brentuximab vedotin varied, and each patient had relapsed following autologous stem cell transplantation. The data were produced by immunoSEQ multiplex PCR, yet TCRdb's version contains in-frame clones alone and is incomplete. The data show roughly 42,000 clones, roughly two thirds seen once. This clone is medium-sized (0.01 to 0.1%) by share. Other DNA sequences in this specimen translate into the identical CDR3. J gave up 0 bases and V 6 bases, and 1 base lay outside the gene matches. The CDR3 is 14 residues long. Germline CDR1 reads MNHEY; CDR2 reads SMNVEV (reference sequence).

The receptor was isolated from a human donor with classical Hodgkin lymphoma. The chain combines TRBV27 with TRBJ2-2; TRBD1 aligns across 7 bases. The source material was peripheral blood mononuclear cells (PBMCs), sampled before the fourth cycle of nivolumab. This CDR3 reads CASRQGANTGELFF. The CDR3 coding sequence is TGTGCCAGCAGGCAGGGGGCGAACACCGGGGAGCTGTTTTTT.